These T cell receptor beta chains were read from a single sample in a study of T cells in Graves' hyperthyroidism and ophthalmopathy. TCRdb re-called the multiplex PCR reads through MiXCR, storing one row per CDR3 protein. Among about 420,000 distinct CDR3 sequences listed, roughly an eighth were seen once. The sequencing input was blood. The receptors shown here come from a woman aged 18-30 years with Graves' hyperthyroidism. CDR3s include the opening cysteine and the closing phenylalanine or tryptophan. The order of the fields is J gene, clone size, V gene, D gene, CDR3 protein, CDR3 DNA. The D gene is left open where the match is weak. Rows may omit the clone size; those that give it use once, few, many or a size class.

j_gene: TRBJ2-2; abundance: many; v_gene: TRBV30; d_gene: TRBD1; CDR3aa: CAWHDRGHTGELFF; CDR3nt: TGTGCCTGGCATGACAGGGGGCACACCGGGGAGCTGTTTTTT
j_gene: TRBJ2-7; abundance: many; v_gene: TRBV6-1; d_gene: NA; CDR3aa: CASSPTGASFYEQYF; CDR3nt: TGTGCCAGCAGTCCAACTGGGGCTTCCTTCTACGAGCAGTACTTC
j_gene: TRBJ1-3; abundance: few; v_gene: TRBV7-9; d_gene: NA; CDR3aa: CASSSQGNTIYF; CDR3nt: TGTGCCAGCAGCTCTCAGGGGAACACCATATATTTT
j_gene: TRBJ2-4; abundance: NA; v_gene: TRBV15; d_gene: NA; CDR3aa: CATSREEGDGIQYF; CDR3nt: TGTGCCACCAGCAGAGAGGAGGGAGATGGCATTCAGTACTTC
j_gene: TRBJ1-5; abundance: many; v_gene: TRBV12-3/TRBV12-4; d_gene: NA; CDR3aa: CASTRDERQPQHF; CDR3nt: TGTGCCAGCACCCGAGACGAGAGACAGCCCCAGCATTTT
j_gene: TRBJ2-1; abundance: many; v_gene: TRBV27; d_gene: TRBD2; CDR3aa: CASSFQTSGASYNEQFF; CDR3nt: TGTGCCAGCAGTTTCCAGACTAGCGGAGCCTCATACAATGAGCAGTTCTTC
j_gene: TRBJ2-5; abundance: few; v_gene: TRBV3-1; d_gene: NA; CDR3aa: CASSHLQGGRGETQYF; CDR3nt: TGTGCCAGCAGCCACTTGCAGGGGGGGAGAGGAGAGACCCAGTACTTC
j_gene: TRBJ1-4; abundance: few; v_gene: TRBV7-2; d_gene: NA; CDR3aa: CASSLKLGEKLFF; CDR3nt: TGTGCCAGCAGCTTAAAGTTGGGGGAAAAACTGTTTTTT
j_gene: TRBJ2-3; abundance: many; v_gene: TRBV11-2; d_gene: NA; CDR3aa: CASSSVGTRTDTQYF; CDR3nt: TGTGCCAGCAGCTCAGTAGGGACGCGCACAGATACGCAGTATTTT
j_gene: TRBJ2-1; abundance: many; v_gene: TRBV7-3; d_gene: NA; CDR3aa: CASSFRTDNEQFF; CDR3nt: TGTGCCAGCAGCTTCAGGACAGACAATGAGCAGTTCTTC
j_gene: TRBJ2-7; abundance: NA; v_gene: TRBV27; d_gene: NA; CDR3aa: CASSLRAGSPYEQYF; CDR3nt: TGTGCCAGCAGTTTAAGGGCGGGAAGCCCCTACGAGCAGTACTTC
j_gene: TRBJ1-2; abundance: few; v_gene: TRBV6-1; d_gene: TRBD1; CDR3aa: CASNPTGDSNYGYTF; CDR3nt: TGTGCCAGCAACCCAACAGGGGACTCTAACTATGGCTACACCTTC
j_gene: TRBJ2-3; abundance: NA; v_gene: TRBV28; d_gene: TRBD2; CDR3aa: CASSSYSGSSTDTQYF; CDR3nt: TGTGCCAGCAGTTCCTATAGCGGGAGTAGCACAGATACGCAGTATTTT
j_gene: TRBJ2-1; abundance: many; v_gene: TRBV27; d_gene: TRBD2; CDR3aa: CASSLAGVAEQFF; CDR3nt: TGTGCCAGCAGCCTAGCGGGAGTCGCTGAGCAGTTCTTC
j_gene: TRBJ1-5; abundance: many; v_gene: TRBV2; d_gene: NA; CDR3aa: CASSENPNPDQPQHF; CDR3nt: TGTGCCAGCAGTGAAAACCCCAATCCCGATCAGCCCCAGCATTTT
j_gene: TRBJ1-1; abundance: many; v_gene: TRBV6-5; d_gene: NA; CDR3aa: CASSYGQNTEAFF; CDR3nt: TGTGCCAGCAGTTACGGGCAGAACACTGAAGCTTTCTTT
j_gene: TRBJ1-3; abundance: few; v_gene: TRBV28; d_gene: NA; CDR3aa: CASSGVPGLSGNTIYF; CDR3nt: TGTGCCAGCAGTGGAGTACCCGGCCTCTCTGGAAACACCATATATTTT
j_gene: TRBJ2-7; abundance: many; v_gene: TRBV4-3; d_gene: TRBD2; CDR3aa: CASSWTSGSGYEQYF; CDR3nt: TGCGCCAGCAGTTGGACTAGCGGGAGCGGATACGAGCAGTACTTC
j_gene: TRBJ2-1; abundance: many; v_gene: TRBV5-1; d_gene: TRBD1; CDR3aa: CASSFDRGSSYNEQFF; CDR3nt: TGCGCCAGCAGCTTTGACAGGGGAAGCTCCTACAATGAGCAGTTCTTC
j_gene: TRBJ2-7; abundance: many; v_gene: TRBV27; d_gene: NA; CDR3aa: CASSPPPGRLYEQYF; CDR3nt: TGTGCCAGCAGTCCACCCCCGGGACGGCTCTACGAGCAGTACTTC
j_gene: TRBJ2-3; abundance: many; v_gene: TRBV27; d_gene: TRBD2; CDR3aa: CASSFLAGLADTQYF; CDR3nt: TGTGCCAGCAGTTTCCTAGCGGGACTGGCAGATACGCAGTATTTT
j_gene: TRBJ2-7; abundance: many; v_gene: TRBV20-1; d_gene: TRBD2; CDR3aa: CSAFPTSGTYEQYF; CDR3nt: TGCAGTGCCTTCCCGACTAGCGGCACCTACGAGCAGTACTTC
j_gene: TRBJ2-1; abundance: many; v_gene: TRBV7-2; d_gene: TRBD2; CDR3aa: CASSFPGGRGNEQFF; CDR3nt: TGTGCCAGCAGCTTCCCGGGGGGTAGGGGCAATGAGCAGTTCTTC
j_gene: TRBJ1-1; abundance: NA; v_gene: TRBV7-6; d_gene: NA; CDR3aa: CASSQDSGHEAFF; CDR3nt: TGTGCCAGCAGCCAAGATTCGGGACATGAAGCTTTCTTT
j_gene: TRBJ1-2; abundance: many; v_gene: TRBV18; d_gene: NA; CDR3aa: CASSRDTNYGYTF; CDR3nt: TGTGCCAGCTCACGGGACACCAACTATGGCTACACCTTC
j_gene: TRBJ2-2; abundance: NA; v_gene: TRBV20-1; d_gene: TRBD2; CDR3aa: CSASGLAGTGELFF; CDR3nt: TGCAGTGCTAGTGGACTAGCGGGAACCGGGGAGCTGTTTTTT
j_gene: TRBJ2-5; abundance: many; v_gene: TRBV28; d_gene: TRBD1; CDR3aa: CASSPGQGLLAQYF; CDR3nt: TGTGCCAGCAGCCCGGGACAGGGATTATTGGCCCAGTACTTC
j_gene: TRBJ2-5; abundance: many; v_gene: TRBV7-9; d_gene: TRBD2; CDR3aa: CASSFPTSGETQYF; CDR3nt: TGTGCCAGCAGCTTCCCGACTAGCGGGGAGACCCAGTACTTC
j_gene: TRBJ1-1; abundance: many; v_gene: TRBV7-8; d_gene: NA; CDR3aa: CASSLEELATEAFF; CDR3nt: TGTGCCAGCAGCTTAGAGGAGCTTGCCACTGAAGCTTTCTTT
j_gene: TRBJ2-1; abundance: many; v_gene: TRBV19; d_gene: TRBD2; CDR3aa: CASSIGAGSVYEQFF; CDR3nt: TGTGCCAGTAGTATAGGAGCGGGGAGTGTCTATGAGCAGTTCTTC
j_gene: TRBJ2-2; abundance: NA; v_gene: TRBV19; d_gene: TRBD1; CDR3aa: CASNGGTGSVLTTGELFF; CDR3nt: TGTGCCAGTAACGGCGGGACAGGGTCGGTGTTAACGACCGGGGAGCTGTTTTTT
j_gene: TRBJ2-7; abundance: NA; v_gene: TRBV14; d_gene: NA; CDR3aa: CASSQEGPGYEQYF; CDR3nt: TGTGCCAGCAGCCAAGAAGGTCCGGGTTACGAGCAGTACTTC
j_gene: TRBJ1-2; abundance: many; v_gene: TRBV2; d_gene: TRBD1; CDR3aa: CASSRQGYGYGYTF; CDR3nt: TGTGCCAGCAGTCGACAGGGTTACGGCTATGGCTACACCTTC
j_gene: TRBJ2-2; abundance: NA; v_gene: TRBV30; d_gene: NA; CDR3aa: CAWSVLRRTGELFF; CDR3nt: TGTGCCTGGAGTGTACTAAGAAGGACCGGGGAGCTGTTTTTT
j_gene: TRBJ2-3; abundance: NA; v_gene: TRBV25-1; d_gene: NA; CDR3aa: CASKVTDTQYF; CDR3nt: TGTGCCAGCAAAGTAACAGATACGCAGTATTTT
j_gene: TRBJ2-3; abundance: NA; v_gene: TRBV28; d_gene: TRBD2; CDR3aa: CASSLPGASGRRTDTQYF; CDR3nt: TGTGCCAGCAGTCTTCCGGGGGCTAGCGGGAGACGCACAGATACGCAGTATTTT
j_gene: TRBJ2-1; abundance: many; v_gene: TRBV6-2/TRBV6-3; d_gene: TRBD2; CDR3aa: CASSGYPGLAGGRGNEQFF; CDR3nt: TGTGCCAGCAGTGGGTACCCGGGACTAGCGGGGGGAAGGGGGAATGAGCAGTTCTTC
j_gene: TRBJ1-5; abundance: many; v_gene: TRBV28; d_gene: NA; CDR3aa: CASSPFNQPQHF; CDR3nt: TGTGCCAGCAGTCCCTTCAATCAGCCCCAGCATTTT
j_gene: TRBJ2-5; abundance: few; v_gene: TRBV10-3; d_gene: TRBD1; CDR3aa: CAATPGTDQETQYF; CDR3nt: TGTGCCGCGACGCCCGGGACAGACCAAGAGACCCAGTACTTC
j_gene: TRBJ2-7; abundance: NA; v_gene: TRBV5-6; d_gene: TRBD1; CDR3aa: CASSSSGTGLDEQYF; CDR3nt: TGTGCCAGCAGCTCCTCCGGGACAGGGCTAGACGAGCAGTACTTC
j_gene: TRBJ2-7; abundance: many; v_gene: TRBV6-1; d_gene: TRBD1; CDR3aa: CASSLRTGLNEQYF; CDR3nt: TGTGCCAGCAGTCTCCGGACAGGGTTGAACGAGCAGTACTTC
j_gene: TRBJ2-1; abundance: many; v_gene: TRBV5-1; d_gene: NA; CDR3aa: CASRLTGVYEQFF; CDR3nt: TGCGCCAGCAGACTAACGGGGGTCTATGAGCAGTTCTTC
j_gene: TRBJ2-1; abundance: many; v_gene: TRBV20-1; d_gene: NA; CDR3aa: CSARDPRSSYNEQFF; CDR3nt: TGCAGTGCTAGAGACCCACGGAGCTCCTACAATGAGCAGTTCTTC
j_gene: TRBJ1-1; abundance: many; v_gene: TRBV11-2; d_gene: NA; CDR3aa: CASSLDRHTEAFF; CDR3nt: TGTGCCAGCAGCTTAGATCGGCACACTGAAGCTTTCTTT
j_gene: TRBJ2-3; abundance: many; v_gene: TRBV20-1; d_gene: TRBD2; CDR3aa: CSASRLAGVGTDTQYF; CDR3nt: TGCAGTGCTAGTCGGCTAGCGGGAGTTGGCACAGATACGCAGTATTTT
j_gene: TRBJ2-1; abundance: few; v_gene: TRBV19; d_gene: TRBD1; CDR3aa: CASSIFRGQGEQFF; CDR3nt: TGTGCCAGTAGTATCTTCAGGGGGCAAGGTGAGCAGTTCTTC
j_gene: TRBJ1-2; abundance: many; v_gene: TRBV15; d_gene: TRBD1; CDR3aa: CATRPGDRGVGYTF; CDR3nt: TGTGCCACCAGACCCGGCGACAGGGGCGTTGGCTACACCTTC
j_gene: TRBJ2-7; abundance: many; v_gene: TRBV6-2/TRBV6-3; d_gene: NA; CDR3aa: CASSYRGGGSYEQYF; CDR3nt: TGTGCCAGCAGTTACCGGGGAGGAGGCTCCTACGAGCAGTACTTC
j_gene: TRBJ1-2; abundance: few; v_gene: TRBV27; d_gene: TRBD1; CDR3aa: CASAGQGATGYTF; CDR3nt: TGTGCCAGCGCCGGACAGGGGGCGACGGGCTACACCTTC
j_gene: TRBJ2-1; abundance: many; v_gene: TRBV6-2/TRBV6-3; d_gene: NA; CDR3aa: CASSYGLVGEQFF; CDR3nt: TGTGCCAGCAGTTACGGGTTAGTAGGTGAGCAGTTCTTC
j_gene: TRBJ2-3; abundance: many; v_gene: TRBV7-9; d_gene: NA; CDR3aa: CASSRLRDTQYF; CDR3nt: TGTGCCAGCAGCCGCCTTCGAGATACGCAGTATTTT
j_gene: TRBJ2-1; abundance: few; v_gene: TRBV25-1; d_gene: NA; CDR3aa: CASSEWGFGNEQFF; CDR3nt: TGTGCCAGCAGTGAATGGGGATTTGGCAATGAGCAGTTCTTC
j_gene: TRBJ2-7; abundance: many; v_gene: TRBV6-1; d_gene: TRBD1; CDR3aa: CASTNRDRGNEQYF; CDR3nt: TGTGCCAGCACCAACCGGGACAGGGGAAACGAGCAGTACTTC
j_gene: TRBJ1-5; abundance: many; v_gene: TRBV2; d_gene: NA; CDR3aa: CASSGAAGNQPQHF; CDR3nt: TGTGCCAGCAGTGGAGCTGCAGGGAATCAGCCCCAGCATTTT
j_gene: TRBJ1-2; abundance: NA; v_gene: TRBV30; d_gene: NA; CDR3aa: CAWSVPGGAYARPYTF; CDR3nt: TGTGCCTGGAGTGTACCCGGGGGCGCTTACGCCCGACCCTACACCTTC
j_gene: TRBJ1-1; abundance: NA; v_gene: TRBV5-6; d_gene: NA; CDR3aa: CASSGTDSGSEAFF; CDR3nt: TGTGCCAGCAGCGGAACCGACAGCGGGTCCGAAGCTTTCTTT
j_gene: TRBJ1-2; abundance: few; v_gene: TRBV7-8; d_gene: NA; CDR3aa: CASSPPLVGRAGYTF; CDR3nt: TGTGCCAGCAGCCCCCCGCTAGTTGGCAGGGCTGGCTACACCTTC
j_gene: TRBJ1-1; abundance: many; v_gene: TRBV30; d_gene: NA; CDR3aa: CALWGGSRNTEAFF; CDR3nt: TGTGCCCTCTGGGGAGGGAGCCGGAACACTGAAGCTTTCTTT
j_gene: TRBJ2-3; abundance: many; v_gene: TRBV11-2; d_gene: NA; CDR3aa: CASSFVPTDTQYF; CDR3nt: TGTGCCAGCAGCTTTGTCCCCACAGATACGCAGTATTTT
j_gene: TRBJ1-1; abundance: many; v_gene: TRBV28; d_gene: NA; CDR3aa: CASTLMGREAFF; CDR3nt: TGTGCCAGCACCCTTATGGGGCGGGAAGCTTTCTTT